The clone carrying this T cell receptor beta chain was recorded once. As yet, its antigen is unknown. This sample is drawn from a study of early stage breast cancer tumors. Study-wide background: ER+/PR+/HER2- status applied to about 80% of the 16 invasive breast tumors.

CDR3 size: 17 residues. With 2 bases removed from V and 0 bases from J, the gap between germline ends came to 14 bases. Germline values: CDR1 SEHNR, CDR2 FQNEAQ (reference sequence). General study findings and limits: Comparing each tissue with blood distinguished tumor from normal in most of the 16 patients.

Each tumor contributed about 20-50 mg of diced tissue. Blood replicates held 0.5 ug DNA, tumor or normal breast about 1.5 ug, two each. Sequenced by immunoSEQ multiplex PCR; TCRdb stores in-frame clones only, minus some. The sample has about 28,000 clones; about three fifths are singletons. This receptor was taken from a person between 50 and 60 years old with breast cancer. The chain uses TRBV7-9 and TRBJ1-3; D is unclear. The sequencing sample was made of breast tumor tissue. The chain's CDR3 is CASSLFARLGSGNTIYF. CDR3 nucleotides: TGTGCCAGCAGCTTATTCGCCAGACTCGGCTCTGGAAACACCATATATTTT.